Presented here are 13 T cell receptor beta chains from one specimen sequenced in a study of technical replicates of blood from a handful of donors. The repertoire was sequenced with immunoSEQ multiplex PCR; TCRdb's copy has only in-frame clones and lacks some. Among 25,000 to 40,000 clones, around nine tenths were seen once, and the ten largest hold 4.1%. Sequencing was done on a sample of PBMCs. All receptors derive from a human donor in good health. Some clones in this sample may be carry-over from other donors' samples.

The chain couples TRBV4-2 to TRBJ1-2; 8 nucleotides align to TRBD1. Germline V gene sequence: CDR1 LGHNA, CDR2 YNFKEQ. The CDR3 runs 14 residues. V dropped 1 base and J dropped 2; count of bases not matched to a gene: 0. CDR3 protein: CASSQAGGNYGYTF. As DNA, the CDR3 is TGTGCCAGCAGCCAAGCAGGGGGCAACTATGGCTACACCTTC.

The V and J genes are TRBV6-1 and TRBJ2-7; tentatively, D is TRBD1 (6 bases). Per germline, CDR1 MNHNS and CDR2 SASEGT. The CDR3 has 15 residues. Between the trimmed V and J ends, which lost 2 bases and 9 bases, there was a span of 20 bases. CDR3 loop: CASSEPRTATTRQYF. The DNA of the CDR3 is TGTGCCAGCAGTGAACCGCGGACAGCTACTACGAGGCAGTACTTC.

This chain links TRBV25-1 with TRBJ2-5; D gene uncertain. The V end was cut by 4 bases, the J end by 8 bases, with 5 bases between. Germline CDR1 is MGHDK and CDR2 is SYGVNS. The CDR3 has 10 residues. The CDR3 region has the DNA TGTGCCAGCAGTGCCAAAACCCAGTACTTC. Residues: CASSAKTQYF.

V gene TRBV4-2 combines with J gene TRBJ1-2, with D possibly matching TRBD1 (5 bases). From germline, CDR1 is LGHNA and CDR2 YNFKEQ. Trimming left V 1 base short and J 5 bases short, with 23 bases between. The CDR3 contains 18 residues. The CDR3 sequence: CASSQGIIGGGRIYGYTF. The DNA for the CDR3 is TGTGCCAGCAGCCAAGGGATTATCGGGGGAGGCAGAATTTATGGCTACACCTTC.

The chain employs TRBV7-3 and TRBJ2-3, with 14 bases lining up with TRBD2. CDR3 size: 17 residues. V lost 5 bases, J lost 5 bases, and 9 bases stayed unmatched. Germline CDR1 reads SGHTA; CDR2 reads FQGTGA. The CDR3 reads CASSVGLAGGGGDTQYF. CDR3 coding DNA: TGTGCCAGCAGCGTAGGACTAGCGGGAGGCGGGGGAGATACGCAGTATTTT.

The chain joins TRBV9 to TRBJ2-1; the match to TRBD1 covers 10 bases. The junction had 4 bases not matched to a gene; V was cut back by 3 bases and J by 4 bases. This CDR3 comprises 15 residues. Germline CDR1 is SGDLS and CDR2 is YYNGEE. DNA for the CDR3: TGTGCCAGCAGCGACGGGACAGGGGCATACAATGAGCAGTTCTTC. Protein product: CASSDGTGAYNEQFF.

This clone came up once. The CDR3 is CASSRREPRYGYTF. The DNA for the CDR3 is TGTGCCAGCAGCCGACGGGAACCCCGCTATGGCTACACCTTC. The genes are TRBV7-2 and TRBJ1-2; D call uncertain. V was trimmed by 5 bases and J by 4 bases, leaving 14 bases between them. The V gene's germline CDR1 is SGHTA and CDR2 FQGNSA. This CDR3 comprises 14 residues.

The V and J genes are TRBV9 and TRBJ2-7; TRBD1 is a possible D gene (6 bases). The CDR3 has 14 residues. V lost 0 bases and J 0 bases, leaving 7 bases between the germline ends. Per the germline V gene, CDR1 is SGDLS and CDR2 is YYNGEE. This CDR3 is CASSVGDNSYEQYF. In DNA form, the CDR3 reads TGTGCCAGCAGCGTAGGGGACAACTCCTACGAGCAGTACTTC.

The chain employs TRBV7-9 and TRBJ1-1; D uncertain. The CDR3 has 15 amino acids. Germline values: CDR1 SEHNR, CDR2 FQNEAQ (reference sequence). Between the trimmed V and J ends, which lost 5 bases and 1 base, there was a span of 14 bases. CDR3 loop: CASSPWESRNTEAFF. The CDR3, as DNA: TGTGCCAGCAGCCCTTGGGAGAGTAGGAACACTGAAGCTTTCTTT. Full variable domain (outside the CDR3, taken from reference TRBV7-9 and TRBJ1-1): DTGVSQNPRHKITKRGQNVTFRCDPISEHNRLYWYRQTLGQGPEFLTYFQNEAQLEKSRLLSDRFSAERPKGSFSTLEIQRTEQGDSAMYLCASSPWESRNTEAFFGQGTRLTVV.

The chain couples TRBV7-9 to TRBJ2-1, with a possible D match to TRBD1 (5 bases). This CDR3 is 15 amino acids long. V lost 5 bases and J lost 5, with 16 bases in between. Germline CDR1 is SEHNR and CDR2 is FQNEAQ (reference sequence). The CDR3: CASSGGAGRDNEQFF. In DNA, the CDR3 is TGTGCCAGCAGCGGTGGGGCAGGACGAGACAATGAGCAGTTCTTC.

The chain is built from TRBV11-2 and TRBJ2-6; TRBD1 might be the D (5 bases). Germline CDR1 and CDR2: SGHAT and FQNNGV. Trimming took 0 bases from V and 4 from J, leaving 7 bases between them. The CDR3 is 15 residues long. CDR3 nucleotide sequence: TGTGCCAGCAGCTTAGACAGGGTCGGGGCCAACGTCCTGACTTTC. As protein: CASSLDRVGANVLTF.

The V and J genes are TRBV7-6 and TRBJ1-5, with D tentatively TRBD1 (6 bases). Per germline, CDR1 SGHVS and CDR2 FNYEAQ. The ends were cut back, 3 bases at V and 1 base at J, with 13 bases in the middle. The CDR3 runs to 16 residues. The CDR3 DNA sequence: TGTGCCAGCAGCTTGACTGCAGGGGTCAGCAATCAGCCCCAGCATTTT. This gives the protein CASSLTAGVSNQPQHF.

This chain joins TRBV4-3 and TRBJ1-3; 8 nucleotides match TRBD1. The ends lost 1 base at V and 0 bases at J; junction bases unmatched: 5. Germline CDR1 reads LGHNA; CDR2 reads YSLEER. There are 17 residues in the CDR3. The CDR3 spells CASSQVGQGASGNTIYF. CDR3 DNA: TGCGCCAGCAGCCAAGTAGGACAGGGCGCCTCTGGAAACACCATATATTTT.